One T cell receptor beta chain is described in this entry. The data derive from a study of T-cell reconstitution after alpha-beta-depleted transplantation in children. The authors prepared the TCRbeta library with unique molecular identifiers. From the PCR reads, TCRdb called clonotypes with MiXCR, one entry per CDR3 protein. The sample holds 700,000 to 850,000 distinct CDR3 sequences; around 17% are singletons and the top ten take approximately 4.5%. The sample consisted of PBMCs, mostly from graft donor cells, taken 360 days after TCRalphabeta/CD19-depleted stem cell transplant. The sequence was obtained from a male patient aged 5 to 17 who had a stem cell transplant for acute lymphoblastic leukemia, so the T cells may come from the graft donor.

The CDR3 reads CAISEATGELFF. CDR3 nucleotide sequence: TGTGCCATCAGTGAGGCCACCGGGGAGCTGTTTTTT. The chain combines TRBV10-3 with TRBJ2-2; no reliable D call. Germline lookup yields CDR1 ENHRY and CDR2 SYGVKD. V was shortened by 2 bases and J by 4 bases, with 2 bases between the two germline ends. This CDR3 spans 12 amino acids.